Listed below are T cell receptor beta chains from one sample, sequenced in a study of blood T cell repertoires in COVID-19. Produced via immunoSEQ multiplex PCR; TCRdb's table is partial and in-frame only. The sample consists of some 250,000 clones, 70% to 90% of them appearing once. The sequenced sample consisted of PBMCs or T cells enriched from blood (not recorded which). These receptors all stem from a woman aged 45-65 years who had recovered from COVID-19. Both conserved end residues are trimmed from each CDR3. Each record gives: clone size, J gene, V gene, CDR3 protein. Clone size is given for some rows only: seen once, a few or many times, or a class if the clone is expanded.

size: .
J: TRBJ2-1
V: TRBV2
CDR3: ASSEEGLANNEQF

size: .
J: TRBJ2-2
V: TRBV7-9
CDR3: ASSLAESSGELF

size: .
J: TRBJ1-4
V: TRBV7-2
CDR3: ASSVRGQEKLF

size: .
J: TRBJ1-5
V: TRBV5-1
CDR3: ASRPTGEGQPQH

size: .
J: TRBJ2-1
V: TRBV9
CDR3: ASSTAPSPVVSGDEQF

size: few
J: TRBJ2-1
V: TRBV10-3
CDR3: AISGTLASGRAYNEQF

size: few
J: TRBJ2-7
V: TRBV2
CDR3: ASSVTGVHEQY

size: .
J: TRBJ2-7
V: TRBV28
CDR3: ASSLTSGRTHEQY

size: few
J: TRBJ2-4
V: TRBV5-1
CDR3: ASSDRQGSNIQY

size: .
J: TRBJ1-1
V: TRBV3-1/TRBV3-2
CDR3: ASSHQGGAEAF

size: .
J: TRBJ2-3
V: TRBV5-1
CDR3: ASSLTGLAGGRDTQY

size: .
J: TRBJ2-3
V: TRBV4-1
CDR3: ASSQVVAGAIRSLDTQY

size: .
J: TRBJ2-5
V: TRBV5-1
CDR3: ASSLGQGSGQETQY

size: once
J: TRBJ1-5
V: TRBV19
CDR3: ASTPRGVKQPQH

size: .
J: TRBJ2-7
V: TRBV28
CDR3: ASSLQGVEQY

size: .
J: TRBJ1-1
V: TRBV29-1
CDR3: SGGRTEAF

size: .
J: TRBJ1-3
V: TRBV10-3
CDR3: AISGTEVSGNTIY

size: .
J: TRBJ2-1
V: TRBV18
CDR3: ASSPTGEGVHEQF

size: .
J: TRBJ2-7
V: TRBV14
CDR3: ASSYLKGAKQY

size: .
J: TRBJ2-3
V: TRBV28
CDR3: ASSSPGGAGTDTQY

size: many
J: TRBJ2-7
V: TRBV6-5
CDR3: ASCQDFYEQY

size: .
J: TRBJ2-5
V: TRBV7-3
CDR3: ASSPYPGLETQY

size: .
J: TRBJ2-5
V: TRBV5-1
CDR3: ASSRDSQETQY

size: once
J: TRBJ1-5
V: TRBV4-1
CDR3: ASSPWTGDNQPQH

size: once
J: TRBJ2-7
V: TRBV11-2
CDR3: ASSLEPGSPTYEQY

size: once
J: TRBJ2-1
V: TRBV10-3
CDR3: AIAETGGPDNEQF

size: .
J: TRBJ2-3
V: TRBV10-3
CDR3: AISDPVLTQY

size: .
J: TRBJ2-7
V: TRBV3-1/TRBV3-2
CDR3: ASSQGGIGEQY

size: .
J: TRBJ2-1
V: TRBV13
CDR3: ASSPRLAGGYNEQF